The following is a T cell receptor (beta chain) sequence with its context. Antigen: not known. Donors were drawn from the approximately 110-subject validation cohort, separate from the approximately 640-subject first cohort. Using immunoSEQ multiplex PCR, the repertoire was profiled, and TCRdb retains in-frame clones only, with some absent. The sample contains roughly 300,000 clones, 86% of which appear only once. The J segment lost 3 bases and the V segment lost 7 bases, leaving 11 bases of the junction unmatched. CDR1 and CDR2 (germline): SGDLS, YYNGEE. The CDR3 covers 16 residues. These data are taken from a study of cytomegalovirus exposure and HLA in healthy donors. On the study more broadly: The approximately 700 first-cohort repertoires shared a platform with the roughly 110 validation repertoires, as reported in a later analysis.

Study findings and constraints: Cytomegalovirus-associated TCR beta chains were listed, numbering some 170. Accounts indicate the classifier identified cytomegalovirus status with strong specificity and sensitivity.

This sequence originates from a woman under 30 in good health and CMV-seronegative. Sequencing was performed on PBMCs. The V and J genes are TRBV9 and TRBJ2-1, with 9 bases matching TRBD1. The chain's CDR3 is CASHPYTGQGYNEQFF. For the CDR3, the DNA is TGTGCCAGCCACCCTTATACGGGACAGGGCTACAATGAGCAGTTCTTC.